This T cell receptor (beta chain) comes out of a study of T cells in Graves' hyperthyroidism and ophthalmopathy. Germline CDR1 is KGHSH and CDR2 is LQKENI. V lost 0 bases and J lost 0, with 4 bases in between. This CDR3 comprises 14 residues. Study results and caveats: In blood, most of the thyroid clonotypes expanded above 0.001 were also present.

The sample holds many counts of this clonotype. Its specificity is not known. Amplification of TCR beta CDR3 regions was performed using RNA transcripts as template. A set of HTBI primers served as the primers for a first-round RT-PCR of the TCR CDR3. TCRdb ran MiXCR on the multiplex PCR reads and lists one entry per CDR3 protein. The table lists under 550,000 distinct CDR3 sequences, approximately 13% of them singletons. The clonotype was recovered from a woman between 18 and 29 years old with Graves' hyperthyroidism. Material: blood. The J gene is TRBJ2-3, the V gene TRBV18; D is unclear. The CDR3 nucleotides are TGTGCCAGCTCACCACCGGCTAGCACAGATACGCAGTATTTT. Encoded protein: CASSPPASTDTQYF.